This T cell receptor (beta chain) came from a study of graft-versus-host responses after intestinal transplantation. The wider study: Multivisceral, liver-intestinal, or isolated intestinal transplants were performed in recipients.

The germline V gene has CDR1 KGHSH and CDR2 LQKENI. The V and J ends lost 4 bases and 5 bases, in that order; junction bases with no gene match: 5. There are 14 residues in the CDR3. Irradiated stimulators labeled with violet dye, some 200,000 in number, were plated with some 200,000 CFSE-labeled responders. This clone was counted a few times. Here immunoSEQ multiplex PCR was the method, and the copy in TCRdb shows in-frame clones only, minus some. The table has 15,000 to 20,000 clones, 35% to 40% seen once; the top ten hold roughly 2%. Points from the study as a whole: Peak levels of circulating GvH clones tracked with early post-transplant HvG declines. The marrow of recipients harbored GvH clones, and ileum or blood showed some of them first.

This specimen was alloreactive CD4+ T cells from a mixed lymphocyte reaction culture, taken before transplantation. Subset denoted: CFSE-low proliferating T cells sorted from roughly 6-day pre-transplant mixed lymphocyte reaction (GvH or HvG direction). The TCR originated in a human patient who was an organ donor for intestinal transplantation. The genes are TRBV18 and TRBJ2-5, with 9 bases that match TRBD2. This CDR3 is CASSLGLAVETQYF. CDR3 nucleotide sequence: TGTGCCAGCTCACTGGGACTAGCTGTCGAGACCCAGTACTTC.